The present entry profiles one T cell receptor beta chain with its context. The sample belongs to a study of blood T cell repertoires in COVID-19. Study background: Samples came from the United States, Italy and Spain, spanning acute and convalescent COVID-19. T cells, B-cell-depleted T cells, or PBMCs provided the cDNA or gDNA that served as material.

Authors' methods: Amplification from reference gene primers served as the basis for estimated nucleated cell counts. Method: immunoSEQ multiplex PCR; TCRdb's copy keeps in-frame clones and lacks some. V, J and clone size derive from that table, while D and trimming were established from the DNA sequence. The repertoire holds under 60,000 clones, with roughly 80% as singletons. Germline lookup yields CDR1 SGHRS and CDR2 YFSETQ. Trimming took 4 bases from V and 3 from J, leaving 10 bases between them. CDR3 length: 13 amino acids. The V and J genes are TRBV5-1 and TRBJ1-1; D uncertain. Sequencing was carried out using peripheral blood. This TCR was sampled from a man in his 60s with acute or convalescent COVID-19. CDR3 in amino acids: CASSADSYTEAFF. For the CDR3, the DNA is TGCGCCAGCAGCGCCGACTCTTACACTGAAGCTTTCTTT.